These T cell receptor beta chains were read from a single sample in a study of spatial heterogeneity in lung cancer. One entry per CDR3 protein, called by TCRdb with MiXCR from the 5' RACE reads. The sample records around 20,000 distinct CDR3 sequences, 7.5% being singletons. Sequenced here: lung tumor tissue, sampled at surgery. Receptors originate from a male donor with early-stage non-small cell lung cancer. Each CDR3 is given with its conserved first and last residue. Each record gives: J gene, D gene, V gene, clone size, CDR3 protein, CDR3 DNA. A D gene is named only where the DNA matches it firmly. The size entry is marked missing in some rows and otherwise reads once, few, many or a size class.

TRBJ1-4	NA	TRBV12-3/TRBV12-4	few	CASSLAGRNEKLFF	TGTGCCAGCAGTTTAGCAGGGAGGAATGAAAAACTGTTTTTT
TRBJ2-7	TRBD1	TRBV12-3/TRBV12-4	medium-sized	CASSLAGQGAYEQYF	TGTGCCAGCAGTTTAGCGGGACAGGGGGCCTACGAGCAGTACTTC
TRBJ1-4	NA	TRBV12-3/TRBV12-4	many	CASSTWGGGKLFF	TGTGCCAGCAGTACCTGGGGGGGGGGAAAACTGTTTTTT
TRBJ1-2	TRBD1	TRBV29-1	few	CSVADRADGYTF	TGCAGCGTCGCAGACAGGGCAGATGGCTACACCTTC
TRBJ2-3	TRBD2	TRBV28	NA	CASSSLAVGTDTQYF	TGTGCCAGCAGTTCCCTAGCGGTGGGCACAGATACGCAGTATTTT
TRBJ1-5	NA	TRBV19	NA	CASSIVSAGEQPQHF	TGTGCCAGTAGTATAGTCTCGGCAGGGGAGCAGCCCCAGCATTTT
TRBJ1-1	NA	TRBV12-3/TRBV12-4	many	CASSLAGAGTEAFF	TGTGCCAGCAGTTTGGCGGGGGCAGGCACTGAAGCTTTCTTT
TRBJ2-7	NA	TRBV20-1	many	CSALPTGRSYEQYF	TGCAGTGCTCTCCCGACAGGGAGGTCGTACGAGCAGTACTTC
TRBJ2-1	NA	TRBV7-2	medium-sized	CASSSDSFSYNEQFF	TGTGCCAGCAGCTCGGACAGCTTCTCCTACAATGAGCAGTTCTTC
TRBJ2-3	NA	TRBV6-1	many	CASRWDTQYF	TGTGCCAGCAGATGGGATACGCAGTATTTT
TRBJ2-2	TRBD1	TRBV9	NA	CASSLPGGTGELFF	TGTGCCAGCAGCCTGCCAGGGGGTACCGGGGAGCTGTTTTTT
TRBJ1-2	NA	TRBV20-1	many	CSALPGGHGGYTF	TGCAGTGCCCTCCCGGGGGGGCATGGTGGCTACACCTTC
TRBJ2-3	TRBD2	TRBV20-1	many	CSARQGTSPDTQYF	TGCAGTGCTAGACAAGGGACTAGCCCAGATACGCAGTATTTT
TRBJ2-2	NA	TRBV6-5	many	CASRLPLGAGELFF	TGTGCCAGCAGACTACCGTTAGGGGCTGGGGAGCTGTTTTTT
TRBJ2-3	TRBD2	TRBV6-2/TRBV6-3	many	CASSYSSGVTDTQYF	TGTGCCAGCAGTTACTCTAGCGGGGTCACAGATACGCAGTATTTT
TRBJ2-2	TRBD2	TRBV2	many	CASSEKGLVNTGELFF	TGTGCCAGCAGTGAAAAGGGACTAGTCAACACCGGGGAGCTGTTTTTT
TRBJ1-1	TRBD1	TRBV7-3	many	CASSLDRDTEAFF	TGTGCCAGCAGCTTGGACAGGGACACTGAAGCTTTCTTT
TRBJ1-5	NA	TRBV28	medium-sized	CASIPRGWRNQPQHF	TGTGCCAGCATCCCTAGGGGGTGGAGGAATCAGCCCCAGCATTTT
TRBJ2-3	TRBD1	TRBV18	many	CASSPQGASTDTQYF	TGTGCCAGCTCACCACAGGGGGCAAGCACAGATACGCAGTATTTT
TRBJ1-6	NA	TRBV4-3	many	CASSQEEGHNSPLHF	TGCGCCAGCAGCCAAGAGGAAGGACATAATTCACCCCTCCACTTT
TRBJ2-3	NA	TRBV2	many	CVYARSTDTQYF	TGTGTTTACGCCAGGAGCACAGATACGCAGTATTTT
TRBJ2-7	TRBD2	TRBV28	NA	CASTPGLSYEQYF	TGTGCCAGCACCCCGGGACTATCCTACGAGCAGTACTTC
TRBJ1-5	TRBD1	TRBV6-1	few	CASTSTIPGQYSNQPQHF	TGTGCCAGCACCTCTACGATTCCGGGACAGTATAGCAATCAGCCCCAGCATTTT
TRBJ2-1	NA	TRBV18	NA	CASSFKEGLAEQFF	TGTGCCAGCTCATTTAAGGAAGGGTTGGCTGAGCAGTTCTTC
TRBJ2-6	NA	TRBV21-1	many	CASSKIVGREASGANVLTF	TGTGCCAGCAGCAAAATCGTCGGCAGGGAGGCCTCTGGGGCCAACGTCCTGACTTTC
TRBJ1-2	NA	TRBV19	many	CASSIRTGYYGYTF	TGTGCCAGTAGTATTAGGACCGGTTATTATGGCTACACCTTC
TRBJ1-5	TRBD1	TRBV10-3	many	CAISGQGDQPQHF	TGTGCCATCAGTGGGCAGGGGGATCAGCCCCAGCATTTT
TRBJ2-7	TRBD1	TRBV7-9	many	CASSAWTGIHEQYF	TGTGCCAGCAGCGCCTGGACAGGGATACACGAGCAGTACTTC
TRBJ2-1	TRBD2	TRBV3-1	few	CASSQGGGGHYYNEQFF	TGTGCCAGCAGCCAAGGTGGCGGGGGGCATTACTACAATGAGCAGTTCTTC
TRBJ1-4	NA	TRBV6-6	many	CASRTDGTRNEKLFF	TGTGCCAGCAGAACTGATGGAACTAGGAATGAAAAACTGTTTTTT
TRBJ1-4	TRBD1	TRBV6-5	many	CASSYHRGQGVEKLFF	TGTGCCAGCAGTTATCACCGGGGACAGGGGGTCGAAAAACTGTTTTTT
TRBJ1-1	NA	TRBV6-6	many	CASSPQGHTEAFF	TGTGCCAGCAGTCCCCAGGGCCACACTGAAGCTTTCTTT
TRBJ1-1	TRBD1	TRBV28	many	CASRFSGTASTEAFF	TGTGCCAGCAGATTCTCCGGGACAGCAAGCACTGAAGCTTTCTTT
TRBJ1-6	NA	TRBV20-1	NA	CSASGRENSPLNF	TGCAGTGCTTCCGGACGGGAAAATTCACCCCTCAACTTT
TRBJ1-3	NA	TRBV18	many	CASSPDFAGYSGNTIYF	TGTGCCAGCTCACCAGATTTTGCGGGCTACTCTGGAAACACCATATATTTT
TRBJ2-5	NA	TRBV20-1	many	CSARVKVRQDLQETQYF	TGCAGTGCTAGAGTTAAGGTTAGGCAGGACCTCCAAGAGACCCAGTACTTC
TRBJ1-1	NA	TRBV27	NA	CASSPTGAEAFF	TGTGCCAGCAGCCCGACAGGCGCTGAAGCTTTCTTT
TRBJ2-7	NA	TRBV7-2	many	CASSLGRTSEQYF	TGTGCCAGCAGCTTAGGAAGAACGTCGGAGCAGTACTTC
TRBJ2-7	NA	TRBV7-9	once	CASSFAGEQYF	TGTGCCAGCAGCTTCGCCGGGGAGCAGTACTTC
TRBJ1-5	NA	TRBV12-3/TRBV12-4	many	CASSLLPVNQPQHF	TGTGCCAGCAGTTTATTACCAGTTAATCAGCCCCAGCATTTT
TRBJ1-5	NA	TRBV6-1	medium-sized	CASRPDNGVGNQPQHF	TGTGCCAGCAGGCCCGACAATGGGGTGGGCAATCAGCCCCAGCATTTT